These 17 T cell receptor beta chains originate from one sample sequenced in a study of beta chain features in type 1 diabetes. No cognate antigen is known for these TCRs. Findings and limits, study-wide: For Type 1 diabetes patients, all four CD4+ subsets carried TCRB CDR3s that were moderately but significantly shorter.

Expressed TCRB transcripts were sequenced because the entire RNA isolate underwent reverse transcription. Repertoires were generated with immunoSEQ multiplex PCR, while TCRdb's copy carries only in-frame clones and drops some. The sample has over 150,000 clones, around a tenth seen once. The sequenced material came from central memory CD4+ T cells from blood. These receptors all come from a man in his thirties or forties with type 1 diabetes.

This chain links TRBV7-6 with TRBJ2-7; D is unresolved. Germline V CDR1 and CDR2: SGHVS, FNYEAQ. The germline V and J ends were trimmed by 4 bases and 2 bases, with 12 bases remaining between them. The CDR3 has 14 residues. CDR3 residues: CASSSNGGPYEQYF. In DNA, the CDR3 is TGTGCCAGCAGCTCAAACGGTGGGCCCTACGAGCAGTACTTC. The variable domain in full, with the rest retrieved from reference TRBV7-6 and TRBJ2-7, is GAGVSQSPRYKVTKRGQDVALRCDPISGHVSLYWYRQALGQGPEFLTYFNYEAQQDKSGLPNDRFSAERPEGSISTLTIQRTEQRDSAMYRCASSSNGGPYEQYFGPGTRLTVT.

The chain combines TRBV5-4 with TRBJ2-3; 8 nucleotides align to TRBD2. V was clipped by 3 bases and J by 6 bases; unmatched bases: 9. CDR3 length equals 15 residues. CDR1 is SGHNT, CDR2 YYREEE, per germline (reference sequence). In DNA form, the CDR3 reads TGTGCCAGCAGCTCGGGACTAGTTGGATACGATACGCAGTATTTT. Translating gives CASSSGLVGYDTQYF.

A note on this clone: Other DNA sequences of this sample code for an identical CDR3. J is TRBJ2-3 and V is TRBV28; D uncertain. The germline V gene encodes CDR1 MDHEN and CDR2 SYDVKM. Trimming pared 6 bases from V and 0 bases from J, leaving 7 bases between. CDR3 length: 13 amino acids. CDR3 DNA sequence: TGTGCCAGCAGGTTCACTAGCACAGATACGCAGTATTTT. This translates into CASRFTSTDTQYF.

The CDR3 nucleotides are TGTGCCAGCACCCACGAGGGCTACACAGATACGCAGTATTTT. It is translated as CASTHEGYTDTQYF. The rearrangement uses TRBV7-2 and TRBJ2-3, with a weak D call TRBD2 (5 bases). The germline CDR1 and CDR2 sequences are SGHTA and FQGNSA. The V and J ends lost 7 bases and 2 bases respectively, with 13 bases between them. The CDR3 is 14 amino acids.

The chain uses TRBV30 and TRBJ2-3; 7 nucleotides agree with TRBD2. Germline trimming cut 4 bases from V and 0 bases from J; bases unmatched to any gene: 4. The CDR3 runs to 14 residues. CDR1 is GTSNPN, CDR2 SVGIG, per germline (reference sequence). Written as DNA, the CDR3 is TGTGCCTGGATGGCTAGCGGCAGCACAGATACGCAGTATTTT. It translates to CAWMASGSTDTQYF.

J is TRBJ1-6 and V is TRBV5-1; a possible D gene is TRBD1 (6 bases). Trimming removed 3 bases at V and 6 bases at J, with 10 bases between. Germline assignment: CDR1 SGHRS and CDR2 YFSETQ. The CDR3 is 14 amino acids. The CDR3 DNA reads TGCGCCAGCAGCTCCGGACAGCTTAATTCACCCCTCCACTTT. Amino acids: CASSSGQLNSPLHF.

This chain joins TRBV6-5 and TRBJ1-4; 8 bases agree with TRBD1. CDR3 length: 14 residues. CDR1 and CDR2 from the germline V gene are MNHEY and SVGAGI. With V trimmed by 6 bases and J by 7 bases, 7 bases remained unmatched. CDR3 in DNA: TGTGCCAGCAGGGCATGGGACAGGAGTGAAAAACTGTTTTTT. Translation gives CASRAWDRSEKLFF.

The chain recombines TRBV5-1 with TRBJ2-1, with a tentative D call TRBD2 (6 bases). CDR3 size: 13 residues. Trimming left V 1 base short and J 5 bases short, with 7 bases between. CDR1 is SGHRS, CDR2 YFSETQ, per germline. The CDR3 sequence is CASSLREDNEQFF. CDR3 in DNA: TGCGCCAGCAGCTTGAGGGAGGACAATGAGCAGTTCTTC. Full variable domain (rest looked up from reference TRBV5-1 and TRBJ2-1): KAGVTQTPRYLIKTRGQQVTLSCSPISGHRSVSWYQQTPGQGLQFLFEYFSETQRNKGNFPGRFSGRQFSNSRSEMNVSTLELGDSALYLCASSLREDNEQFFGPGTRLTVL.

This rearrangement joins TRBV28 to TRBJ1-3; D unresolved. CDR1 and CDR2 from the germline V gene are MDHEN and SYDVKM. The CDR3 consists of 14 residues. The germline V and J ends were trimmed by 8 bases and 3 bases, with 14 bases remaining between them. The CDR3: CASGGSFVGNTIYF. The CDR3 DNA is TGTGCCAGCGGTGGCTCTTTCGTTGGAAACACCATATATTTT.

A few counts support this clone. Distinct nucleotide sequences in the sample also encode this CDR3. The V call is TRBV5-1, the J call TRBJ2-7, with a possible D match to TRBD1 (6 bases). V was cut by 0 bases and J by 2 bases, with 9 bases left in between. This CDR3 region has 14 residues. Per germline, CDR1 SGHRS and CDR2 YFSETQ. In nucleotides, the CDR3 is TGCGCCAGCAGCTTGGATCAGGGGACCTACGAGCAGTACTTC. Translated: CASSLDQGTYEQYF.

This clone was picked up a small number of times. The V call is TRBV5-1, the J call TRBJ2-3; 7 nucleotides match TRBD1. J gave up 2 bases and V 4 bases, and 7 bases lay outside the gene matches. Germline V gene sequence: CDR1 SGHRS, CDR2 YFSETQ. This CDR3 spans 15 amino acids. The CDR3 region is CASSQRQGYTDTQYF. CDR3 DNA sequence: TGCGCCAGCAGCCAGAGACAGGGTTACACAGATACGCAGTATTTT.

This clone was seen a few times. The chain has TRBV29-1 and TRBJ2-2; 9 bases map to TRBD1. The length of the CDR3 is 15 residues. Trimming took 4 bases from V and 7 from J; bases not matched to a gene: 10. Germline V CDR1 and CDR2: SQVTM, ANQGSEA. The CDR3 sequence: CSVGVSGTGIGELFF. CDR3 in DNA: TGCAGCGTTGGCGTTTCTGGGACAGGGATCGGGGAGCTGTTTTTT.

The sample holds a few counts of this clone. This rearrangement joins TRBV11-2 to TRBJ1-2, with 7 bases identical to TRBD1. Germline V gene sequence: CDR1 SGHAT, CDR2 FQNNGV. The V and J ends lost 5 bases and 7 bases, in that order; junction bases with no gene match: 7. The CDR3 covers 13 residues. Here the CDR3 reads CASSRDRDRGYTF. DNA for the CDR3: TGTGCCAGCAGCCGTGACAGGGATCGTGGCTACACCTTC.

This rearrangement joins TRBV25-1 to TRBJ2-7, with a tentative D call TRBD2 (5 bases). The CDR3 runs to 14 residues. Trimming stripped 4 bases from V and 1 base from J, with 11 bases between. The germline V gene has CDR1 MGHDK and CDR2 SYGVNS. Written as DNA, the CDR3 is TGTGCCAGCAGTGCCTCCGGCGGGTCCTACGAGCAGTACTTC. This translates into CASSASGGSYEQYF.

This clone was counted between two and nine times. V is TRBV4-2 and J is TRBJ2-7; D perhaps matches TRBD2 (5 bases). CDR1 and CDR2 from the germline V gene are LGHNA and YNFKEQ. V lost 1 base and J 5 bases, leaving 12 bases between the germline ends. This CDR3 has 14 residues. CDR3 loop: CASSQVGSGDEQYF. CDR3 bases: TGTGCCAGCAGCCAAGTTGGGAGTGGCGACGAGCAGTACTTC.

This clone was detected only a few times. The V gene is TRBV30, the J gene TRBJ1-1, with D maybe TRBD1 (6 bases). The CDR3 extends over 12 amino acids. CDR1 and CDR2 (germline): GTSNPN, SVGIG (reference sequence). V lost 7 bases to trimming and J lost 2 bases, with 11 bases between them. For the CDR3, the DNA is TGTGCCTCCCACAGGGACAACACTGAAGCTTTCTTT. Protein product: CASHRDNTEAFF.

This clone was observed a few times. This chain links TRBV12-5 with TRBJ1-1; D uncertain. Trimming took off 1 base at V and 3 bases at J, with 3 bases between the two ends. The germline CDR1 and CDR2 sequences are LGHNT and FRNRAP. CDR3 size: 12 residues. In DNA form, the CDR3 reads TGTGCTAGTGGTTTGGACTACACTGAAGCTTTCTTT. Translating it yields CASGLDYTEAFF.